Listed here are 2 T cell receptor beta chains from one sample, sequenced in a study of CD8+CD57+ T cells in acquired aplastic anemia. Genomic DNA, the template, was used for profiling of the TCR beta VDJ and CDR3. TCRdb called the reads again in MiXCR, with one record for every CDR3 protein. Of 150,000 to 200,000 distinct CDR3 sequences listed, around 66% are singletons. The sequenced material came from sorted CD4+, CD8+, or CD8+CD57+ T cells (not recorded which) from PBMCs. Receptors originate from a human donor with severe aplastic anemia or a healthy control (not recorded which).

This clonotype was picked up one time. The chain has TRBV19 and TRBJ1-5, with D perhaps matching TRBD1 (6 bases). CDR3 length equals 16 residues. The V gene's germline CDR1 is LNHDA and CDR2 SQIVND (reference sequence). Trimming pared 5 bases from V and 7 bases from J, leaving 21 bases between. This CDR3 is CASSARGGGGRQPQHF. The CDR3, as DNA: TGTGCCAGTAGTGCACGGGGGGGGGGGGGCCGACAGCCCCAGCATTTT.

Comments on this clonotype: A read error may produce the germline difference seen at one junction end. This chain links TRBV10-3 with TRBJ2-3; the match to TRBD2 covers 10 bases. The CDR3 totals 14 residues. The germline V gene encodes CDR1 ENHRY and CDR2 SYGVKD. CDR3 amino acids: CASSPGTSEQTQYF. The CDR3 nucleotides are TGTGCCAGCAGTCCCGGGACTAGCGAACAGACGCAGTATTTT.